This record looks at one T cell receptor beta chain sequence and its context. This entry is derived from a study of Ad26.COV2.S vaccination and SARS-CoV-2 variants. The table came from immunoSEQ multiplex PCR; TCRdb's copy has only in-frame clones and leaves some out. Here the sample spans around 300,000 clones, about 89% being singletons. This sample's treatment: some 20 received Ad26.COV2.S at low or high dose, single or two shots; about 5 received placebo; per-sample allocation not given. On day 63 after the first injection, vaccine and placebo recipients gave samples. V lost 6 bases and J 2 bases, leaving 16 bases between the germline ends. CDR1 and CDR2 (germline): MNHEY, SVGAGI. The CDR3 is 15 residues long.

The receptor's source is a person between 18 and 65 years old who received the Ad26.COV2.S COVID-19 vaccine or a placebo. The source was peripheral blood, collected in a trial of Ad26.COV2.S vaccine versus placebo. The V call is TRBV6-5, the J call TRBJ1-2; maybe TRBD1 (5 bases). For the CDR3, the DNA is TGTGCCAGCAGACCTTACCGGGACGGGAACTATGGCTACACCTTC. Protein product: CASRPYRDGNYGYTF.